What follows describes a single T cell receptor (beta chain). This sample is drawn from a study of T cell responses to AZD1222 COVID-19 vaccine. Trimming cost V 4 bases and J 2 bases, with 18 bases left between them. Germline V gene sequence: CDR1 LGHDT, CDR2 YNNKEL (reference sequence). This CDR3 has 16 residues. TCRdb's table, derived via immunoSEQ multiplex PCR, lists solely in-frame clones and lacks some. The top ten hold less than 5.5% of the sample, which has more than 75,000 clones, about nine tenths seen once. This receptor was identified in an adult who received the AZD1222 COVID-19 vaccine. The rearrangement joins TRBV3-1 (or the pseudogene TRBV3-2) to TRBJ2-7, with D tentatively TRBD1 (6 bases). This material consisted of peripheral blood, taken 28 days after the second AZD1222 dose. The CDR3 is CASSPGTHFLTYEQYF. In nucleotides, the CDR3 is TGTGCCAGCAGCCCCGGGACACACTTCCTCACCTACGAGCAGTACTTC.